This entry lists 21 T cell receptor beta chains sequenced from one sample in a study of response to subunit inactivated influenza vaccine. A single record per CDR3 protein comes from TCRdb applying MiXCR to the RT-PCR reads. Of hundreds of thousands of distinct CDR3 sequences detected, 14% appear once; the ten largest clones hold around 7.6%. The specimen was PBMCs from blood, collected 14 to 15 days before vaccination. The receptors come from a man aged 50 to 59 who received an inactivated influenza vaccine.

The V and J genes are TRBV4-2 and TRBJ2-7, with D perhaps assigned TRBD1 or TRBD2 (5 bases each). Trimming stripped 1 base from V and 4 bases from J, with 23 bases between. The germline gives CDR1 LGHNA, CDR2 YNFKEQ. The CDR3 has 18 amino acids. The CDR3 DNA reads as TGTGCCAGCAGCCAAGCGTCCCTCCGGGACGGAAGATTTTACGAGCAGTACTTC. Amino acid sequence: CASSQASLRDGRFYEQYF.

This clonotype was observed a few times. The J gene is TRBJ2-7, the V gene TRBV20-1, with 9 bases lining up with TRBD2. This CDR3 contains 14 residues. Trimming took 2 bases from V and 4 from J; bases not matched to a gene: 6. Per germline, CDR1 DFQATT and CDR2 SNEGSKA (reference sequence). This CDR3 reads CSARQASGIYEQYF. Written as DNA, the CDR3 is TGCAGTGCTAGACAGGCTAGCGGGATTTACGAGCAGTACTTC.

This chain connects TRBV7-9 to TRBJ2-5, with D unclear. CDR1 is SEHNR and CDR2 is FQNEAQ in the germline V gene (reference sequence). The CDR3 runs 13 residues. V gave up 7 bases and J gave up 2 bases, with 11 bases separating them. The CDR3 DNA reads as TGTGCCAGCACTCTGGGCGCTCAAGAGACCCAGTACTTC. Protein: CASTLGAQETQYF.

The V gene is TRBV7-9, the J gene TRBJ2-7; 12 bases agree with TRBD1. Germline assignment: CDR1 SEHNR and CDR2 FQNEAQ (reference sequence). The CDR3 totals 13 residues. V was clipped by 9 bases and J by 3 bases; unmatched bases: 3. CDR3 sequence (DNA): TGTGCCAGTGGGACAGGGGGCGACTACGAGCAGTACTTC. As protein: CASGTGGDYEQYF.

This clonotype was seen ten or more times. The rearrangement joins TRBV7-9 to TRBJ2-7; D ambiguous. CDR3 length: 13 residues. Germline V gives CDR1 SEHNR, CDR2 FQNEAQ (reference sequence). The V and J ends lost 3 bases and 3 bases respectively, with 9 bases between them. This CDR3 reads CASSLGAGYEQYF. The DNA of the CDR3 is TGTGCCAGCAGCTTGGGCGCAGGCTACGAGCAGTACTTC. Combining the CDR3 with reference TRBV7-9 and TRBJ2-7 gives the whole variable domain DTGVSQNPRHKITKRGQNVTFRCDPISEHNRLYWYRQTLGQGPEFLTYFQNEAQLEKSRLLSDRFSAERPKGSFSTLEIQRTEQGDSAMYLCASSLGAGYEQYFGPGTRLTVT.

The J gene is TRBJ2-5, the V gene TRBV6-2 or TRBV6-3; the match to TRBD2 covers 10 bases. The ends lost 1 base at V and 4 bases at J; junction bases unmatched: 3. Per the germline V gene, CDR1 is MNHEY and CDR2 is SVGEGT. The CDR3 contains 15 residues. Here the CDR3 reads CASSYFRTSGETQYF. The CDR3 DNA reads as TGTGCCAGCAGTTACTTTAGGACTAGCGGAGAGACCCAGTACTTC.

CDR3 region: CASSEAPGVTEAFF. CDR3 coding DNA: TGTGCCAGCAGTGAAGCGCCAGGGGTCACTGAAGCTTTCTTT. This chain connects TRBV6-1 to TRBJ1-1; a possible D gene is TRBD1 (6 bases). V lost 0 bases and J lost 4, with 9 bases in between. The CDR3 has 14 residues. Germline assignment: CDR1 MNHNS and CDR2 SASEGT.

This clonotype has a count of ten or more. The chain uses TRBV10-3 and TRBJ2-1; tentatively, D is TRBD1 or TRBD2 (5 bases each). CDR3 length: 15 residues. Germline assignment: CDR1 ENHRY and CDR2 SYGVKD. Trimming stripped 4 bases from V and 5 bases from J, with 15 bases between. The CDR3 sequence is CAISGTGTANNEQFF. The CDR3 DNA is TGTGCCATCAGTGGGACCGGGACGGCGAACAATGAGCAGTTCTTC.

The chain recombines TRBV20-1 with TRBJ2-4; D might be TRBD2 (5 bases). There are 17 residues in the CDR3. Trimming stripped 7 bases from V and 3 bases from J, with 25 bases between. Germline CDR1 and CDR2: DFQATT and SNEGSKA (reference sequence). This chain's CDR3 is CSVPVGGFSRGKNIQYF. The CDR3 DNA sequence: TGCAGTGTCCCGGTTGGCGGGTTCTCTAGAGGCAAAAACATTCAGTACTTC.

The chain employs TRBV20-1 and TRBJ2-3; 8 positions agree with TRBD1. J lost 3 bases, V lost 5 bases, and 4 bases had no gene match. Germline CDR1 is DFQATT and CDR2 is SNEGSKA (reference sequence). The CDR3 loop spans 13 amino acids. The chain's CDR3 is CSAQTGVTDTQYF. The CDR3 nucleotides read TGCAGTGCTCAGACAGGGGTGACAGATACGCAGTATTTT.

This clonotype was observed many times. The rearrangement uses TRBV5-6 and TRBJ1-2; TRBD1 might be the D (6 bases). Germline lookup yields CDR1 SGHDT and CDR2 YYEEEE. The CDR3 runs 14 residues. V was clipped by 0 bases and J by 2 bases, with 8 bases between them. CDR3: CASSLGGRNYGYTF. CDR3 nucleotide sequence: TGTGCCAGCAGCTTGGGGGGGCGAAACTATGGCTACACCTTC.

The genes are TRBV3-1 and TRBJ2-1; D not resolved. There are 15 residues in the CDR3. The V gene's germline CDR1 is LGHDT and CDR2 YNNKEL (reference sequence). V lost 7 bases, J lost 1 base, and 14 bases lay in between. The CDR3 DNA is TGTGCCAGCACAGGAGCAGCCTCATCCTACAATGAGCAGTTCTTC. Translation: CASTGAASSYNEQFF.

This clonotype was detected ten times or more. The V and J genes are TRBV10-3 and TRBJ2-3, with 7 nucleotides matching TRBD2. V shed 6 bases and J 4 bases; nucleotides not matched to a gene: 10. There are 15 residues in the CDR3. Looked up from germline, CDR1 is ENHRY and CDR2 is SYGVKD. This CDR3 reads CAIRSSWGGSDTQYF. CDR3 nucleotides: TGTGCCATCAGGTCCTCCTGGGGGGGTTCAGATACGCAGTATTTT.

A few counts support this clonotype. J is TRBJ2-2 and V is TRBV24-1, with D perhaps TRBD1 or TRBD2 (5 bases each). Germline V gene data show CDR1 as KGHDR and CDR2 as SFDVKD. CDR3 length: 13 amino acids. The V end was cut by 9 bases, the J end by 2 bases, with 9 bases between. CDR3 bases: TGTGCCACCGGGGACGTAAACACCGGGGAGCTGTTTTTT. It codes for CATGDVNTGELFF.

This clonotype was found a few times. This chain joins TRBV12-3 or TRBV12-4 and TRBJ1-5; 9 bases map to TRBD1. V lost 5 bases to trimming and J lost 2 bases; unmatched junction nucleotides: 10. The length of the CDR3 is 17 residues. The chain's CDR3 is CASSIQGAHIGNQPQHF. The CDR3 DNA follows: TGTGCCAGCAGTATACAGGGGGCGCACATTGGCAATCAGCCCCAGCATTTT.

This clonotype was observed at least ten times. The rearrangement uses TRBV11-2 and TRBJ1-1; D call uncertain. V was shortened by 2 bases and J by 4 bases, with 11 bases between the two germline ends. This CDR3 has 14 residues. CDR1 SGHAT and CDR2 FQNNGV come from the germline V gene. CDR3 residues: CASSLLSRGTEAFF. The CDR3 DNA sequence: TGTGCCAGCAGCTTATTGAGTCGTGGCACTGAAGCTTTCTTT.

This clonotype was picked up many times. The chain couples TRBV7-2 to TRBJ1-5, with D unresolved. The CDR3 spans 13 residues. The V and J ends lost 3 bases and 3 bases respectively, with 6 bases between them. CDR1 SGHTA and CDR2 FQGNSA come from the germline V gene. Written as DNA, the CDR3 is TGTGCCAGCAGCTTGGGGTACAATCAGCCCCAGCATTTT. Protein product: CASSLGYNQPQHF. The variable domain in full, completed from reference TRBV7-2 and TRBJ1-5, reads GAGVSQSPSNKVTEKGKDVELRCDPISGHTALYWYRQSLGQGLEFLIYFQGNSAPDKSGLPSDRFSAERTGGSVSTLTIQRTQQEDSAVYLCASSLGYNQPQHFGDGTRLSIL.

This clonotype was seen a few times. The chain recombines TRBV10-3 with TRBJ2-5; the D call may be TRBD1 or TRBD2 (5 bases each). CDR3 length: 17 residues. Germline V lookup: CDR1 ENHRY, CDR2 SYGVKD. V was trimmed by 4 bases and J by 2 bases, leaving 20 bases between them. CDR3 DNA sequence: TGTGCCATCAGTGGGCGATCCCCCGGGACGGCACAAGAGACCCAGTACTTC. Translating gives CAISGRSPGTAQETQYF.

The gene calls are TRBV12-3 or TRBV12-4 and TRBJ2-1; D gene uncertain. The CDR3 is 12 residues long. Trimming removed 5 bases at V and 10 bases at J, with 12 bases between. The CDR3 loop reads CASSGVLREQFF. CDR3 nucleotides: TGTGCCAGCAGTGGCGTCCTCCGGGAGCAGTTCTTC.

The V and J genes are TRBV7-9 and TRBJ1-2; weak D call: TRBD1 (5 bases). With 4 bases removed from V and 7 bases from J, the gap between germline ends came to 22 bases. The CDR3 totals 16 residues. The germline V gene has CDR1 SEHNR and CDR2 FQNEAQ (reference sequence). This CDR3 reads CASSSIPGGGGPGYTF. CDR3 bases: TGTGCCAGCAGCTCCATCCCGGGTGGTGGGGGTCCTGGCTACACCTTC.

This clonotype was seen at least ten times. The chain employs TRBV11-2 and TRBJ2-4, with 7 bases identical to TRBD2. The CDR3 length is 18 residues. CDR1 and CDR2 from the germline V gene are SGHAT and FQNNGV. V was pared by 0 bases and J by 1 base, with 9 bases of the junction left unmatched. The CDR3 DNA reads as TGTGCCAGCAGCTTAGATCTCGGGGGAGGGCCGGCCAAAAACATTCAGTACTTC. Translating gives CASSLDLGGGPAKNIQYF.